This T cell receptor (beta chain) was sequenced in a study of blood T cell repertoires in COVID-19. At the level of the study: Samples representing acute and convalescent COVID-19 were sourced from the United States, Italy and Spain. Sample material is recorded as cDNA or gDNA derived from T cells, B-cell-depleted T cells, or PBMCs.

Per germline, CDR1 SGDLS and CDR2 YYNGEE. CDR3 length: 14 residues. V lost 0 bases and J 4 bases, leaving 10 bases between the germline ends. Methods used by the authors: Amplification with reference gene primers provided the estimates of nucleated cell counts. Method: immunoSEQ multiplex PCR; TCRdb's copy keeps in-frame clones and lacks some. V and J calls and clone size are those listed in that table; D and trimming were worked out from the DNA. The sample comprises 150,000 to 200,000 clones, approximately 92% of which are singletons, and about 5.3% rests with the top ten. The chain combines TRBV9 with TRBJ2-5; tentatively, D is TRBD1 (6 bases). The sequenced sample was peripheral blood. The receptor was derived from a man aged 25 to 40 with COVID-19, enrolled during active disease. The DNA of the CDR3 is TGTGCCAGCAGCGTAGGGGTAGGGGGAGAGACCCAGTACTTC. Its translation: CASSVGVGGETQYF.